Presented here are 2 T cell receptor beta chains from one specimen sequenced in a study of CD8 T cells in Susac syndrome. Roughly 0.45 to 1 ug RNA was reverse transcribed with random hexamers. Via MiXCR, TCRdb re-called the immunoSEQ multiplex PCR reads, giving one row per CDR3 protein. The repertoire includes under 550,000 distinct CDR3 sequences, around 83% of them detected once, and around 0.12% sits in the top ten. The sequenced sample consisted of CD8+ T cells from PBMCs. Receptor source: a human donor with multiple sclerosis.

The V and J genes are TRBV27 and TRBJ2-3; 10 bases are a match to TRBD1. This CDR3 has 16 amino acids. The trim removed 8 bases at V and 5 bases at J, leaving 13 bases unmatched. The germline V gene has CDR1 MNHEY and CDR2 SMNVEV (reference sequence). CDR3 in amino acids: CASRRDRGQVRDTQYF. Here the CDR3 DNA reads TGTGCCAGCCGTCGTGACAGGGGGCAAGTCAGAGATACGCAGTATTTT.

The CDR3 region has the DNA TGTGCCAGCAGCGAAGAGGCTTCGACCACCCTGCCTGAAGCTTTCTTT. Amino acid sequence: CASSEEASTTLPEAFF. The genes are TRBV7-6 and TRBJ1-1; D remains ambiguous. The germline gives CDR1 SGHVS, CDR2 FNYEAQ. V was trimmed by 5 bases and J by 6 bases, leaving 22 bases between them. The length of the CDR3 is 16 residues.